Sequencing of this T cell receptor (beta chain) was carried out in a study of T-cell reconstitution after alpha-beta-depleted transplantation in children. The sample holds many counts of this clonotype. Germline V gene sequence: CDR1 SGHRS, CDR2 YFSETQ. Deletions cut 3 bases from V and 0 bases from J, with 12 bases between. This CDR3 has 15 residues. Preparation of the TCRbeta library involved a method that used unique molecular identifiers. TCRdb re-analysed the PCR reads in MiXCR, keeping a single row per CDR3 protein. Of over 150,000 distinct CDR3 sequences listed, less than 15% are singletons. The chain has TRBV5-1 and TRBJ1-1; D is ambiguous. This sequence was found in a human donor who donated a stem cell graft to a child with acute lymphoblastic leukemia. This specimen consisted of PBMCs from the stem cell graft donor, obtained from the stem cell graft. DNA for the CDR3: TGCGCCAGCAGCTCCATTCCGGGAGTGAACACTGAAGCTTTCTTT. This encodes CASSSIPGVNTEAFF.